This TCR beta chain emerged from a study of OX40 agonist ivuxolimab in advanced cancers. Study context: A history of anti-PD-1, anti-PD-L1 or anti-CTLA-4 therapy was acceptable, and 40% had some. Patients achieving partial responses numbered three: one hepatocellular carcinoma case and two cutaneous melanoma cases. Findings of the study overall: Clonal expansion was seen in CD4+ and CD8+ blood T cells by week 6 at 0.1 to 3.0 mg/kg.

Germline lookup yields CDR1 SGHTA and CDR2 FQGNSA. V was shortened by 4 bases and J by 2 bases, with 15 bases between the two germline ends. The CDR3 has 15 residues. Patients were ineligible given autoimmune disease history or systemic immunosuppression. TCRdb keeps only in-frame clones here, not all; method: immunoSEQ multiplex PCR. Of about 87,000 clones detected, roughly 85% appear once; the ten largest clones hold about 0.8%. Details on this clone: Its matching antigen is unknown.

The chain couples TRBV7-2 to TRBJ2-7, with D possibly matching TRBD2 (6 bases). The sequenced sample was CD4+ or CD8+ T cells sorted from blood, obtained in a trial of the OX40 agonist ivuxolimab. This receptor was taken from an adult with an advanced solid tumor such as melanoma, head and neck, liver or kidney cancer. In DNA, the CDR3 is TGTGCCAGCAGCTCTTCGGGACTCAAGGCCTACGAGCAGTACTTC. Protein: CASSSSGLKAYEQYF.